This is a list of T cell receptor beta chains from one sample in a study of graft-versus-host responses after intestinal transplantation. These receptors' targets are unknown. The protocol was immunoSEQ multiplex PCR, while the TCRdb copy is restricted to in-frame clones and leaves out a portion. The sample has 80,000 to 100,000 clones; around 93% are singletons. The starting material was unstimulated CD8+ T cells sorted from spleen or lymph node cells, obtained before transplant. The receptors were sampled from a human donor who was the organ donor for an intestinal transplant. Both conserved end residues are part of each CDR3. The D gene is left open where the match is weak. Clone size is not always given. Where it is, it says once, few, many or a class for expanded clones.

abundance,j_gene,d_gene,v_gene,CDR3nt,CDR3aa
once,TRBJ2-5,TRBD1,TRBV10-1,TGCGCCAGCAGTGATCCTCCGTCTAGACAGGGATTCCAAGAGACCCAGTACTTC,CASSDPPSRQGFQETQYF
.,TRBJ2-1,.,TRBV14,TGTGCCAGCAGCCAGACAGGCACCTACAATGAGCAGTTCTTC,CASSQTGTYNEQFF
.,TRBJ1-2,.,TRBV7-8,TGTGCCAGCAGCACCACTCAAGAGTCCTATGGCTACACCTTC,CASSTTQESYGYTF
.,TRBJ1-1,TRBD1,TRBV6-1,TGTGCCAGCAGCCATGGGGACAGGGATACTGAAGCTTTCTTT,CASSHGDRDTEAFF
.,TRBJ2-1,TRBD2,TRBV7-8,TGTGCCAGCAGCTTATTAAGGGAGCGGCGGGAGGGCCCCGATGAGCAGTTCTTC,CASSLLRERREGPDEQFF
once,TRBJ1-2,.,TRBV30,TGTGCCTGGAGTATTAGATATGGTGCAGGGGGCTACACCTTC,CAWSIRYGAGGYTF
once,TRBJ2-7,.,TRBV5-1,TGCGCCAGCAGCAGCGGACGGGGGTCCTACGAGCAGTACTTC,CASSSGRGSYEQYF
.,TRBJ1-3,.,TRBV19,TGTGCCAGTCATCTAATGGGGGCTGCTGGAAACACCATATATTTT,CASHLMGAAGNTIYF
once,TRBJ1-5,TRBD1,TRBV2,TGTGCCAGCAGAAGGGACAGGGGGAATTGGCCCGACAATCAGCCCCAGCATTTT,CASRRDRGNWPDNQPQHF
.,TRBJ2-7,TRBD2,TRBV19,TGTGCCAGTAGTATTAGTCTAGCGGGATTTCACGAGCAGTACTTC,CASSISLAGFHEQYF
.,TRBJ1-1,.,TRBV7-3,TGTGCCAGCAGCTTAGGGGGGTACCGTGAACACACTGAAGCTTTCTTT,CASSLGGYREHTEAFF
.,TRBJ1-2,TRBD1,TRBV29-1,TGCAGCGTTTTAGACAACGTTCTCCCAGGGGGGAATGGCTACACCTTC,CSVLDNVLPGGNGYTF
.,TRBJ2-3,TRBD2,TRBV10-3,TGTGCCATCAGTGAGACGAAGACTAGCGGGAGTGCTGATACGCAGTATTTT,CAISETKTSGSADTQYF
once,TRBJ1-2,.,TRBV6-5,TGTGCCAGCAGTTATAGCAGGGGCTATGGCTACACCTTC,CASSYSRGYGYTF
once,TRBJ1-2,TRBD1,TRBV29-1,TGCAGCGTTTATGGGGCTACAGGGGACCACTATGGCTACACCTTC,CSVYGATGDHYGYTF
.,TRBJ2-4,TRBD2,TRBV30,TGTGCCTGGAGTTCGATTTTAGCGGGAGGCGGGGACATTCAGTACTTC,CAWSSILAGGGDIQYF
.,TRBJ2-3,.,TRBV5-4,TGTGCCAGCAGCTTGTGGGGGGGGGCGGATACGCAGTATTTT,CASSLWGGADTQYF
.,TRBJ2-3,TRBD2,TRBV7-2,TGTGCCAGCAGCTTATTCCCTAGCGGAAACACAGATACGCAGTATTTT,CASSLFPSGNTDTQYF
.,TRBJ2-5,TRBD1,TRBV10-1,TGCGCCAGCAGTCAAGCCCGGGACAGGGGTGAGACCCAGTACTTC,CASSQARDRGETQYF
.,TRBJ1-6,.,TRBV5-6,TGTGCCAGCAGCACCGGGACTGGACCCCTCCACTTT,CASSTGTGPLHF
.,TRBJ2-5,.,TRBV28,TGTGCCAGCGCCTTCGGTCCGGAGACCCAGTACTTC,CASAFGPETQYF
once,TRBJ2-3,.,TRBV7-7,TGTGCCAGCAGCTTAGCGGAGCGGGCTTACTTCACAGATACGCAGTATTTT,CASSLAERAYFTDTQYF
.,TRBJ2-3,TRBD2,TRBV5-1,TGCGCCAGCAGGGATAGCGGGGAGATCACCGATACGCAGTATTTT,CASRDSGEITDTQYF
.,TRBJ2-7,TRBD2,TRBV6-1,TGTGCCTTAGCCGGGGCTAGCGGATTCTACGAGCAGTACTTC,CALAGASGFYEQYF
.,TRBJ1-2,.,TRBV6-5,TGTGCCAGCAGTTCCCAGTATGGCTACACCTTC,CASSSQYGYTF
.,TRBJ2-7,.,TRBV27,TGTGCCAGCAGTTTCGGAGATTTCTCCTACGAGCAGTACTTC,CASSFGDFSYEQYF
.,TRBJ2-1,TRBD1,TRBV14,TGTGCCAGCAGCCAAGTTTCGCAACAAAGGGGGCCGGGAAATGAGCAGTTCTTC,CASSQVSQQRGPGNEQFF
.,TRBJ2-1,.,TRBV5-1,TGCGCCAGCAGCTTGGCCGACAATGAGCAGTTCTTC,CASSLADNEQFF
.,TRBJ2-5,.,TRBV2,TGTGCCAGCAGTGAAAGAGGGCGAGAGACCCAGTACTTC,CASSERGRETQYF
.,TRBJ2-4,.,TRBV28,TGTGCCAGCAGTGCCATTCTCCAGGGCGGCAAAAACATTCAGTACTTC,CASSAILQGGKNIQYF
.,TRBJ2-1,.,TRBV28,TGTGCCAGCATGCCCGTAAGCGACTCCTACAATGAGCAGTTCTTC,CASMPVSDSYNEQFF
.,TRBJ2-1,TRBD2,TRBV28,TGTGCCAGCTTGGAGCGGGGGTTCTACAATGAGCAGTTCTTC,CASLERGFYNEQFF
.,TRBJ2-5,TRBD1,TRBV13,TGTGCCAGCAGCCCGGGACAGCAAGAGACCCAGTACTTC,CASSPGQQETQYF
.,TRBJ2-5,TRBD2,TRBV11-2,TGTGCCAGCAGCTTAGATGGAATTTTGCGGGGGGGCGAAGAGACCCAGTACTTC,CASSLDGILRGGEETQYF
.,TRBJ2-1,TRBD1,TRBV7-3,TGTGCCAGCAGCGTAGCAGGGCAGGGGGCTGACAATGAGCAGTTCTTC,CASSVAGQGADNEQFF
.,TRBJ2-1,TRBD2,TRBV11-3,TGTGCCAGCAGCTTAGGCCTAGCGGGGGGTGCCTACAATGAGCAGTTCTTC,CASSLGLAGGAYNEQFF
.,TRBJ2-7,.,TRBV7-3,TGTGCCAGCAGCCCTGTCGGGGGGCCTCGTTACGAGCAGTACTTC,CASSPVGGPRYEQYF
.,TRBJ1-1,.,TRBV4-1,TGCGCCAGCAGCCAAGTTCAAGGGGCGGCCCTAGCTTTCTTT,CASSQVQGAALAFF
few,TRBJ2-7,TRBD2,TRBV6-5,TGTGCCAGCAGTTACTCCAAGGGGACTATAACCTACGAGCAGTACTTC,CASSYSKGTITYEQYF
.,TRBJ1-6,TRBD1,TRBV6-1,TGTGCCAGTCCGGGACAGGGTAAGGCACCCCTCCACTTT,CASPGQGKAPLHF
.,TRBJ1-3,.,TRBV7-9,TGTGCCAGCAGCTTAGGACAGGCACTCCCTGGAAACACCATATATTTT,CASSLGQALPGNTIYF
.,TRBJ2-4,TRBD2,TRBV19,TGTGCCAGTACTGAGCGGGGGGTGGAAAACATTCAGTACTTC,CASTERGVENIQYF
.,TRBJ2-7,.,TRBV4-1,TGCGCCAGCAGCCAAGAGTCAGGATACGGCGAGCAGTACTTC,CASSQESGYGEQYF
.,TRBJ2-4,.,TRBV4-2,TGTGCCAGCAGCCAAGAAGTACGAGCATTAGACATTCAGTACTTC,CASSQEVRALDIQYF
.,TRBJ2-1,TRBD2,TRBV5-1,TGCGCCAGCAGCCGACTAGCGGGAGGGCCCGGGTGGAATGAGCAGTTCTTC,CASSRLAGGPGWNEQFF
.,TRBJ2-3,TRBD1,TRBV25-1,TGTGCCAGCAGTCCACAGGGGCATACGCAGTATTTT,CASSPQGHTQYF
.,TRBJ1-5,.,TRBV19,TGTGCCAGTAGTGTAGGACAGTTTTCCAATCAGCCCCAGCATTTT,CASSVGQFSNQPQHF
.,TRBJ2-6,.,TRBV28,TGTGCCAGCACCGAGCCTCCGGGGTCTGGGGCCAACGTCCTGACTTTC,CASTEPPGSGANVLTF
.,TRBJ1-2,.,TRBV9,TGTGCCAGCAGCGTCGGGTTATTCGTGGTATCTAACTATGGCTACACCTTC,CASSVGLFVVSNYGYTF
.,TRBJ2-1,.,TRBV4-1,TGCGCCAGCAGCCACCCACAGGGTTTGTATGAGCAGTTCTTC,CASSHPQGLYEQFF
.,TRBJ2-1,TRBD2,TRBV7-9,TGTGCCAGCAGCTTAGGATACCAGCGGGGGGGCTTGGGCGATGAGCAGTTCTTC,CASSLGYQRGGLGDEQFF
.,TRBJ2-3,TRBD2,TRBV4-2,TGTGCCAGCAGCCAAGATAGGGGGGCCCTCTCTAGCGGGGGGGCCGGCAACTTTCCAGATACGCAGTATTTT,CASSQDRGALSSGGAGNFPDTQYF
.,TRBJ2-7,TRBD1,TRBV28,TGTGCCAGCAGTTTCAGAAGTTACCGGGACAGCCTAACCTACGAGCAGTACTTC,CASSFRSYRDSLTYEQYF
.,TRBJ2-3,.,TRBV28,TGTGCCAGCACTAGCCTATTGGGAATGCTCACAGATACGCAGTATTTT,CASTSLLGMLTDTQYF
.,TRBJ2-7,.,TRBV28,TGTGCCAGCAGTTCGGACTTAGGGTTGGATCGCGAGCAGTACTTC,CASSSDLGLDREQYF
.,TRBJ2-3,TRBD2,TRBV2,TGTGCCAGCACCAACTGGGGCGGGAGCGGAGATACGCAGTATTTT,CASTNWGGSGDTQYF
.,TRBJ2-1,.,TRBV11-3,TGTGCCAGCAGCTCCCGGGACAGTCCCCCGGGAGACTCCTACAATGAGCAGTTCTTC,CASSSRDSPPGDSYNEQFF
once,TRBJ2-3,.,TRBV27,TGTGCCAGCATGGGGTGGGGCAGAGAAGTAACAGATACGCAGTATTTT,CASMGWGREVTDTQYF
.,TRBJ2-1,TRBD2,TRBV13,TGTGCCAGCAGCTGGGAGGGGACTAGCGGGTACAATGAGCAGTTCTTC,CASSWEGTSGYNEQFF